This record covers a single TCR beta chain. The study made its TCR cDNA through 5'RACE template switching. That step introduced a universal primer site along with UMIs. TCRdb reprocessed the 5' RACE reads via MiXCR and lists one record per CDR3 protein. The sample records around 500,000 distinct CDR3 sequences, roughly a fifth being singletons. Germline V CDR1 and CDR2: SGHVS, FQNEAQ. V lost 0 bases, J lost 4 bases, and 13 bases lay in between. The CDR3 runs 15 residues. The record originates from a study of T cells after yellow fever vaccination. Study background: Where fractions had low cell numbers, libraries were prepared from them with the SMART-Seq v4 Ultra Low Input RNA kit.

The clonotype was recovered from a man aged 18 to 29 who received the YFV17D yellow fever vaccine. J is TRBJ2-7 and V is TRBV7-8; D unclear. Sequencing was performed on PBMCs, taken roughly 20 days after the first yellow fever vaccination. The CDR3 DNA reads TGTGCCAGCAGCTTAGCGCCGCCCAAGCTTTACGAGCAGTACTTC. The encoded protein is CASSLAPPKLYEQYF.